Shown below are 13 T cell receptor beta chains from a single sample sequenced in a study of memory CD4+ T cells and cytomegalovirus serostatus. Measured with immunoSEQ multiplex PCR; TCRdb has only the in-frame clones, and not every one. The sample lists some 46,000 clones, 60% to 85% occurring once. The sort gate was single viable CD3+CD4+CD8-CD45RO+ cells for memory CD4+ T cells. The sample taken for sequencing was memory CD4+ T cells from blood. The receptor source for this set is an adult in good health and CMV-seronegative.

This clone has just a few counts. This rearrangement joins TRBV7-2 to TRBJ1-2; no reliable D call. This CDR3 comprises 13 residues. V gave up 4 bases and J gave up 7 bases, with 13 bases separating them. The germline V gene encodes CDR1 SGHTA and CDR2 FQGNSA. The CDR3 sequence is CASSSTWEPGYTF. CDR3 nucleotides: TGTGCCAGCAGCTCCACTTGGGAGCCTGGCTACACCTTC.

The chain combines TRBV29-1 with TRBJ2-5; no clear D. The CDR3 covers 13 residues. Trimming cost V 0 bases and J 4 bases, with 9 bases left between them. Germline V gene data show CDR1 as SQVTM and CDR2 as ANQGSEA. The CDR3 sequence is CSVEDFKAETQYF. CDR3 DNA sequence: TGCAGCGTTGAAGATTTCAAAGCAGAGACCCAGTACTTC. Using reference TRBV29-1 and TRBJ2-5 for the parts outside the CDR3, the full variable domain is SAVISQKPSRDICQRGTSLTIQCQVDSQVTMMFWYRQQPGQSLTLIATANQGSEATYESGFVIDKFPISRPNLTFSTLTVSNMSPEDSSIYLCSVEDFKAETQYFGPGTRLLVL.

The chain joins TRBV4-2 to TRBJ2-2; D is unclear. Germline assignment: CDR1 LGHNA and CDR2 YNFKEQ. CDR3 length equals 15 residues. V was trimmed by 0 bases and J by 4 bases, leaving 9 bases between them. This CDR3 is CASSQETAATGELFF. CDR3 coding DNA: TGTGCCAGCAGCCAAGAGACCGCTGCCACCGGGGAGCTGTTTTTT.

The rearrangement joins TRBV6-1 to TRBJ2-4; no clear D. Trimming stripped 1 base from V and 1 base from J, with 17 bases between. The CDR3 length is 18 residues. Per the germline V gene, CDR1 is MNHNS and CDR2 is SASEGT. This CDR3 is CASSEDPGPIRAKNIQYF. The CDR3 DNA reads TGTGCCAGCAGTGAAGATCCAGGACCAATACGGGCCAAAAACATTCAGTACTTC.

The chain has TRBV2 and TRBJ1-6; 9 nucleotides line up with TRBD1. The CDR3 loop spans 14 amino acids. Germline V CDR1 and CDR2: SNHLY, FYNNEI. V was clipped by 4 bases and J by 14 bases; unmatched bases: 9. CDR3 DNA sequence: TGTGCCAGCAGTGGGGGACAGGGCCGCCGGGCCCTCCACTTT. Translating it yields CASSGGQGRRALHF.

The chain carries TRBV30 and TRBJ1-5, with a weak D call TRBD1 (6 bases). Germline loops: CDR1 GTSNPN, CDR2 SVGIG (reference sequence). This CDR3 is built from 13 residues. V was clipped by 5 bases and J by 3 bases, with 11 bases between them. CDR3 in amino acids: CAWADRPNQPQHF. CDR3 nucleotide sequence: TGTGCCTGGGCGGACAGACCCAATCAGCCCCAGCATTTT.

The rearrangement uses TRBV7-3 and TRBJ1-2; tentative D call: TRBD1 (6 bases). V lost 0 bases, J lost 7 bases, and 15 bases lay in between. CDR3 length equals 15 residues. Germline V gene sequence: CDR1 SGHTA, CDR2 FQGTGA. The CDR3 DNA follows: TGTGCCAGCAGCTTAACCCCACAGGGCTCCGGTGGCTACACCTTC. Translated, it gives CASSLTPQGSGGYTF.

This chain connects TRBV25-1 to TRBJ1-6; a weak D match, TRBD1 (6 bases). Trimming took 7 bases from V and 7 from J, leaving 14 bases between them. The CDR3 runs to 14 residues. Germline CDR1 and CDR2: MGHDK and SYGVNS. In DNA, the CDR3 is TGTGCCAGCAAAAGAGGACAGAAAAATTCACCCCTCCACTTT. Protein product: CASKRGQKNSPLHF.

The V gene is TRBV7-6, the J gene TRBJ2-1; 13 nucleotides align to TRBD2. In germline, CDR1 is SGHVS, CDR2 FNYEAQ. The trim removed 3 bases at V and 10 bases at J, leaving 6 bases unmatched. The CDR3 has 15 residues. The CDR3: CASSFSLAGGQEQFF. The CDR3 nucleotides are TGTGCCAGCAGCTTTTCACTAGCGGGGGGGCAAGAGCAGTTCTTC.

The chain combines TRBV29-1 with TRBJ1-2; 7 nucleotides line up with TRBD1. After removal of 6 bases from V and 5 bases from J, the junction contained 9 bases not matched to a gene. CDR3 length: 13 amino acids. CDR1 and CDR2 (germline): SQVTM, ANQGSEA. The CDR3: CSVGTDSFYGYTF. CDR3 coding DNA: TGCAGCGTCGGGACAGACAGTTTTTATGGCTACACCTTC.

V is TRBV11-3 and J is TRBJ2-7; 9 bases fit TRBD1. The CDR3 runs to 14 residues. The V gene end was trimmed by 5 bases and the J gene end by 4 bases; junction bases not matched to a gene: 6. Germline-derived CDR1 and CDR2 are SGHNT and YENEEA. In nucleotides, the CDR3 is TGTGCCAGCAGCCCGGGACAGGGCAGTTACGAGCAGTACTTC. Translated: CASSPGQGSYEQYF.

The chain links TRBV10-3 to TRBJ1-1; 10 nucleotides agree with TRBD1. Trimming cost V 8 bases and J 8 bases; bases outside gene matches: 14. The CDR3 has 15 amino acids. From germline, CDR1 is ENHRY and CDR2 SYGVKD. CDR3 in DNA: TGTGCCATCTCCAGGGACGACAGGGGGCCGCCAGAAGCTTTCTTT. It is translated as CAISRDDRGPPEAFF.

In DNA form, the CDR3 reads TGCGCCAGCAGCTTGGGAGAGCGCTCCTACGAGCAGTACTTC. Protein product: CASSLGERSYEQYF. The chain carries TRBV5-1 and TRBJ2-7; no clear D. The CDR3 has 14 amino acids. The V and J ends lost 0 bases and 0 bases respectively, with 7 bases between them. Germline CDR1 reads SGHRS; CDR2 reads YFSETQ.